Sequencing of this TCR beta chain was carried out in a study of beta chain features in type 1 diabetes. Findings and limits, study-wide: The study found moderately but significantly shorter TCRB CDR3s in all four CD4+ subsets of Type 1 diabetes patients.

Comments on this clone: Its target is unknown.

TCRB transcripts that were expressed got sequenced, as all of the isolated RNA had been reverse transcribed. Data came from immunoSEQ multiplex PCR; TCRdb stores just in-frame clones and leaves some out. Of approximately 730,000 clones listed, roughly 13% are singletons. Trimming removed 0 bases at V and 4 bases at J, with 5 bases between. CDR3 length: 13 residues. Germline CDR1 SGDLS, CDR2 YYNGEE. Source material: naive CD4+ T cells from blood. V and J are TRBV9 and TRBJ2-1; the D is unclear. The TCR sequence derives from a young man with type 1 diabetes. The CDR3 region is CASSVDRYNEQFF. Here the CDR3 DNA reads TGTGCCAGCAGCGTAGACAGATACAATGAGCAGTTCTTC.